This TCR beta chain was found in a study of circulating and synovial CD4+ cells in juvenile arthritis. Findings and limits, study-wide: These blood cells shared more CDR3 sequences with synovium than bulk blood.

Points on this clone: The antigen is undetermined.

TCRdb keeps only in-frame clones here, not all; method: immunoSEQ multiplex PCR. The sample lists over 30,000 clones; about 95% were seen once. V lost 10 bases and J 2 bases, leaving 15 bases between the germline ends. Germline loops: CDR1 MNHEY, CDR2 SMNVEV (reference sequence). The CDR3 totals 14 residues. What was sequenced was CD4+ T cells from blood. The J gene is TRBJ2-1, the V gene TRBV27; unclear D gene. The source of this sequence is a human donor with juvenile idiopathic arthritis. For the CDR3, the DNA is TGTGCCACCTCACCCGAGTACCCCTACAATGAGCAGTTCTTC. The encoded protein is CATSPEYPYNEQFF.